These 11 T cell receptor beta chains came from one sample sequenced in a study of T cell repertoires in cytomegalovirus infection. TCRdb reprocessed the reads with MiXCR, giving one entry per CDR3 protein. The repertoire consists of 200,000 or so distinct CDR3 sequences, with about 30% occurring once and the leading ten covering approximately 30%. Sequencing was done on a sample of PBMCs. Receptor source: a human donor in good health (CMV status not recorded). Some clones in this sample may be carry-over from other donors' samples.

The chain uses TRBV7-9 and TRBJ2-5; D may be TRBD2 (5 bases). The CDR3 loop spans 15 amino acids. Trimming removed 1 base from V and 1 base from J, with 10 bases in between. Germline V gene sequence: CDR1 SEHNR, CDR2 FQNEAQ (reference sequence). This CDR3 reads CASSLDGGPQETQYF. CDR3 bases: TGTGCCAGCAGCTTAGACGGCGGGCCCCAAGAGACCCAGTACTTC. The complete variable domain, with remaining parts taken from reference TRBV7-9 and TRBJ2-5, reads DTGVSQNPRHKITKRGQNVTFRCDPISEHNRLYWYRQTLGQGPEFLTYFQNEAQLEKSRLLSDRFSAERPKGSFSTLEIQRTEQGDSAMYLCASSLDGGPQETQYFGPGTRLLVL.

The chain couples TRBV6-6 to TRBJ2-3, with 9 bases identical to TRBD2. CDR1 is MNHNY, CDR2 SVGAGI, per germline (reference sequence). With 2 bases clipped from V and 2 bases from J, the junction kept 8 bases outside the gene matches. This CDR3 region has 17 residues. CDR3 sequence (DNA): TGTGCCAGCAGTTACCGCGGTAGCGGGGGTTTCACAGATACGCAGTATTTT. Translated, it gives CASSYRGSGGFTDTQYF.

The J gene is TRBJ2-5, the V gene TRBV7-3, with D possibly matching TRBD1 (6 bases). Trimming removed 2 bases at V and 2 bases at J, with 15 bases between. The V gene's germline CDR1 is SGHTA and CDR2 FQGTGA. The CDR3 extends over 16 amino acids. In DNA, the CDR3 is TGTGCCAGCAGCTTACGCGGCGGCAGGGGACAAGAGACCCAGTACTTC. Translating gives CASSLRGGRGQETQYF.

This clonotype has just a few counts. The V call is TRBV29-1, the J call TRBJ1-1; 10 positions match TRBD1. The CDR3 covers 16 residues. Germline CDR1 reads SQVTM; CDR2 reads ANQGSEA. The trim removed 7 bases at V and 1 base at J, leaving 12 bases unmatched. The CDR3 loop is CSAAGTGDPSNTEAFF. DNA of the CDR3: TGCAGCGCTGCCGGGACAGGGGACCCTTCGAACACTGAAGCTTTCTTT.

The chain employs TRBV29-1 and TRBJ1-1, with 8 bases lining up with TRBD1. J gave up 1 base and V 5 bases, and 3 bases lay outside the gene matches. Germline-derived CDR1 and CDR2 are SQVTM and ANQGSEA. The CDR3 runs 13 residues. Written as DNA, the CDR3 is TGCAGCGTTTGGACAGGGAGGAACACTGAAGCTTTCTTT. This sequence encodes CSVWTGRNTEAFF. Full variable domain (remainder filled in from reference TRBV29-1 and TRBJ1-1): SAVISQKPSRDICQRGTSLTIQCQVDSQVTMMFWYRQQPGQSLTLIATANQGSEATYESGFVIDKFPISRPNLTFSTLTVSNMSPEDSSIYLCSVWTGRNTEAFFGQGTRLTVV.

This clonotype has a count of ten or more. The chain links TRBV7-8 to TRBJ2-7; the match to TRBD2 covers 7 bases. Germline V gives CDR1 SGHVS, CDR2 FQNEAQ. This CDR3 has 17 amino acids. With 3 bases clipped from V and 4 bases from J, the junction kept 15 bases outside the gene matches. CDR3 sequence reads: CASSFGSAGDQAYEQYF. CDR3 sequence (DNA): TGTGCCAGCAGCTTTGGATCGGCGGGGGATCAGGCTTACGAGCAGTACTTC.

This clonotype was observed a few times. The CDR3 DNA sequence: TGCGCCAGCAGCCAAGGCTCCTTTGGGACGCAGTATTTT. Amino acids: CASSQGSFGTQYF. The V gene is TRBV4-1, the J gene TRBJ2-3; D is uncertain. Trimming removed 1 base at V and 9 bases at J, with 11 bases between. The CDR3 sequence is 13 residues long. Germline lookup yields CDR1 MGHRA and CDR2 YSYEKL.

This clonotype showed up just a few times. This chain links TRBV7-2 with TRBJ2-1; D may be TRBD1 (5 bases). The CDR3 is 13 residues long. Germline V CDR1 and CDR2: SGHTA, FQGNSA. V was clipped by 4 bases and J by 10 bases, with 14 bases between them. CDR3 residues: CASSSTGGWEQFF. CDR3 bases: TGTGCCAGCAGCTCCACAGGCGGATGGGAGCAGTTCTTC.

V gene TRBV6-5 combines with J gene TRBJ1-4; D is ambiguous. This CDR3 is 12 amino acids long. Germline-derived CDR1 and CDR2 are MNHEY and SVGAGI. V dropped 5 bases and J dropped 4 bases, with 5 bases sitting between them. The CDR3 nucleotides are TGTGCCAGCAGTCTGAATAATGAAAAACTGTTTTTT. This codes for CASSLNNEKLFF.

The chain joins TRBV7-8 to TRBJ1-4; D is perhaps TRBD1 (5 bases). The CDR3 spans 15 residues. Trimming stripped 1 base from V and 5 bases from J, with 11 bases between. CDR1 is SGHVS, CDR2 FQNEAQ, per germline. Here the CDR3 DNA reads TGTGCCAGCAGCTTAGGGGGCTACGGGAATGAAAAACTGTTTTTT. This translates into CASSLGGYGNEKLFF.

This clonotype was detected only once. The chain uses TRBV20-1 and TRBJ1-5; D gene ambiguous. Looked up from germline, CDR1 is DFQATT and CDR2 is SNEGSKA (reference sequence). The CDR3 spans 16 residues. Trimming stripped 3 bases from V and 0 bases from J, with 15 bases between. CDR3 protein: CSASPAGSYSNQPQHF. The CDR3 DNA follows: TGCAGTGCTAGCCCTGCGGGATCCTATAGCAATCAGCCCCAGCATTTT.